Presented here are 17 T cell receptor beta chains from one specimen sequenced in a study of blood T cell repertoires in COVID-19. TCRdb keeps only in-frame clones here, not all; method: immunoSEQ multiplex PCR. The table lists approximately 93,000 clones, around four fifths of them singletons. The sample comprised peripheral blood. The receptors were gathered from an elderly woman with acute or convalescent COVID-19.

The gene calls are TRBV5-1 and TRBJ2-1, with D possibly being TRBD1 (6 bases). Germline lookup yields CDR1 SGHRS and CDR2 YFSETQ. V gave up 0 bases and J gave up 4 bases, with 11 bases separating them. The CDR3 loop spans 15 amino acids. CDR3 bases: TGCGCCAGCAGCTTGGCCGGGCAGGGGTACAATGAGCAGTTCTTC. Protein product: CASSLAGQGYNEQFF.

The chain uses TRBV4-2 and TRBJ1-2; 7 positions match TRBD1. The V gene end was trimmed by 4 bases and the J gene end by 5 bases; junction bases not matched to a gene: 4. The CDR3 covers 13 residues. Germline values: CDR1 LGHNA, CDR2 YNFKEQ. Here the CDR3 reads CASSRDRDYGYTF. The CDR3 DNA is TGTGCCAGCAGCCGCGACAGGGATTATGGCTACACCTTC.

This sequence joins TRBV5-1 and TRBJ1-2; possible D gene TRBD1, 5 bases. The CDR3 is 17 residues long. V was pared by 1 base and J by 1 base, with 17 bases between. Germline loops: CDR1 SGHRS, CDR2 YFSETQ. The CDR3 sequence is CASSLTVSGTVNYGYTF. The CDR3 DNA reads TGCGCCAGCAGCTTGACCGTATCCGGGACTGTTAACTATGGCTACACCTTC.

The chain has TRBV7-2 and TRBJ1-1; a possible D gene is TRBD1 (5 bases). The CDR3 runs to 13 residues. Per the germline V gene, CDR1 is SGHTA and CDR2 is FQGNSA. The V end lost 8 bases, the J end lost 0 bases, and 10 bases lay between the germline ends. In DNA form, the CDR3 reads TGTGCCAGCCGGACACAGCTGAACACTGAAGCTTTCTTT. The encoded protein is CASRTQLNTEAFF. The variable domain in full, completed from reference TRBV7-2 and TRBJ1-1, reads GAGVSQSPSNKVTEKGKDVELRCDPISGHTALYWYRQSLGQGLEFLIYFQGNSAPDKSGLPSDRFSAERTGGSVSTLTIQRTQQEDSAVYLCASRTQLNTEAFFGQGTRLTVV.

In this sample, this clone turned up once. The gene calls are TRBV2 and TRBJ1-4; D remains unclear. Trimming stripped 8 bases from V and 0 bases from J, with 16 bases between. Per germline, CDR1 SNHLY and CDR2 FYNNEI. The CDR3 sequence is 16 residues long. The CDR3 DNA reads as TGTGCCAGCGGCCGGGAACCAACTGCAACTAATGAAAAACTGTTTTTT. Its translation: CASGREPTATNEKLFF. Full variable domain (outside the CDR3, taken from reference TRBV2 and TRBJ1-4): EPEVTQTPSHQVTQMGQEVILRCVPISNHLYFYWYRQILGQKVEFLVSFYNNEISEKSEIFDDQFSVERPDGSNFTLKIRSTKLEDSAMYFCASGREPTATNEKLFFGSGTQLSVL.

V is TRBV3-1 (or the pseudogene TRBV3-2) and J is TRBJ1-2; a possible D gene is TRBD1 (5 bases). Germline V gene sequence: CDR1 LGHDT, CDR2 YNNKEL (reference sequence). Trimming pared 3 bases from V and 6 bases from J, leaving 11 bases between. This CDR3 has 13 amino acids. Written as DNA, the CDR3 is TGTGCCAGCAGCCACACGCAGGGTGATGGCTACACCTTC. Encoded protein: CASSHTQGDGYTF.

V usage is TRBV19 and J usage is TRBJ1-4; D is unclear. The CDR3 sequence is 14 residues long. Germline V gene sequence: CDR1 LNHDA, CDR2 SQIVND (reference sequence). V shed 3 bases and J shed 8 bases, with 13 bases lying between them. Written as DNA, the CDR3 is TGTGCCAGTAGTATGGGTCGAGCCGGGGAAAAACTGTTTTTT. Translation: CASSMGRAGEKLFF.

CDR3 sequence: CASSPGRRDTEAFF. The CDR3 DNA follows: TGTGCCAGCAGCCCAGGGCGAAGGGACACTGAAGCTTTCTTT. The chain couples TRBV5-5 to TRBJ1-1; D is perhaps TRBD1 (5 bases). Looked up from germline, CDR1 is SGHKS and CDR2 is YYEKEE (reference sequence). Trimming cost V 4 bases and J 3 bases, with 13 bases left between them. CDR3 length: 14 residues.

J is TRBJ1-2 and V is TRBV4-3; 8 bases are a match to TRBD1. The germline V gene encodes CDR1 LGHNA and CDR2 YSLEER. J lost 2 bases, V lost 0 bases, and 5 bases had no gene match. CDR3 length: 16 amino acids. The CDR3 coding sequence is TGCGCCAGCAGCCAAGAAGGGACAGGTTACAACTATGGCTACACCTTC. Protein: CASSQEGTGYNYGYTF.

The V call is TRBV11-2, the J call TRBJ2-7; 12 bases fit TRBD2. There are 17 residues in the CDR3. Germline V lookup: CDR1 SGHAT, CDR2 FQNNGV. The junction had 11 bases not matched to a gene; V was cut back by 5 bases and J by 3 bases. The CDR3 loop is CASSPRTSGTLLYEQYF. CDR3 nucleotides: TGTGCCAGCAGCCCGAGGACTAGCGGGACTTTGCTCTACGAGCAGTACTTC.

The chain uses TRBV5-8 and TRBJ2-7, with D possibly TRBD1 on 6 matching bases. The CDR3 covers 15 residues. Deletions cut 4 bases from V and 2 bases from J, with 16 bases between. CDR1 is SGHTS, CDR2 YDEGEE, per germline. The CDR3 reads CASSTGQQAAYEQYF. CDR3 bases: TGTGCCAGCAGCACCGGACAGCAAGCCGCCTACGAGCAGTACTTC.

CDR3 DNA: TGTGCCAGCAGTTACTCCCTGGGGAGAGTTGGGCAAGAGACCCAGTACTTC. Its protein product is CASSYSLGRVGQETQYF. V gene TRBV6-2 or TRBV6-3 combines with J gene TRBJ2-5; maybe TRBD2 (5 bases). The CDR3 consists of 17 residues. CDR1 is MNHEY, CDR2 SVGEGT, per germline. The ends were cut back, 0 bases at V and 2 bases at J, with 16 bases in the middle.

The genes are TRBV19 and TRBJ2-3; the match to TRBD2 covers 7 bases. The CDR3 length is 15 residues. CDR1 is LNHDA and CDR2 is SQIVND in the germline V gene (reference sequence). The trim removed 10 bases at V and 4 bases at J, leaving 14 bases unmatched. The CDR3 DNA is TGTGCCACTACAAGAGGCGTAGCGGGTGCAGATACGCAGTATTTT. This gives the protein CATTRGVAGADTQYF.

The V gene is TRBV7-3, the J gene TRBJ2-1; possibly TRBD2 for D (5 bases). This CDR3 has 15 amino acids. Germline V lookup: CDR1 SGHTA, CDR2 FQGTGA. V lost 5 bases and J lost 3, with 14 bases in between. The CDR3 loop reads CASSRITRDYNEQFF. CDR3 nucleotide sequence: TGTGCCAGCAGCCGCATCACCCGGGACTACAATGAGCAGTTCTTC.

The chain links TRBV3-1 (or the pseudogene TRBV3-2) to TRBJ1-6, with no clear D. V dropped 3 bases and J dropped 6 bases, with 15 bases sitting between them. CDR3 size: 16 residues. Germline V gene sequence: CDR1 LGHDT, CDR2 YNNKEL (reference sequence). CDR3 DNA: TGTGCCAGCAGCCATTTTCCAGGCATGGGTAATTCACCCCTCCACTTT. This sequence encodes CASSHFPGMGNSPLHF.

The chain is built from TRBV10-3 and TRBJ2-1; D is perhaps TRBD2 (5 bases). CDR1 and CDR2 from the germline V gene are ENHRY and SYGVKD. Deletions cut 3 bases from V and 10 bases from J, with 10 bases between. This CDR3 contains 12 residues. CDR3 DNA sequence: TGTGCCATCAGTGAAGGACTGCGAGAGCAGTTCTTC. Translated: CAISEGLREQFF.

The CDR3 protein is CASRQDRGAQPQHF. As DNA, the CDR3 is TGTGCCAGCAGGCAGGACAGGGGGGCCCAGCCCCAGCATTTT. V and J are TRBV6-5 and TRBJ1-5, with 10 nucleotides matching TRBD1. The germline V gene encodes CDR1 MNHEY and CDR2 SVGAGI. The CDR3 totals 14 residues. The J segment lost 7 bases and the V segment lost 6 bases, leaving 6 bases of the junction unmatched.